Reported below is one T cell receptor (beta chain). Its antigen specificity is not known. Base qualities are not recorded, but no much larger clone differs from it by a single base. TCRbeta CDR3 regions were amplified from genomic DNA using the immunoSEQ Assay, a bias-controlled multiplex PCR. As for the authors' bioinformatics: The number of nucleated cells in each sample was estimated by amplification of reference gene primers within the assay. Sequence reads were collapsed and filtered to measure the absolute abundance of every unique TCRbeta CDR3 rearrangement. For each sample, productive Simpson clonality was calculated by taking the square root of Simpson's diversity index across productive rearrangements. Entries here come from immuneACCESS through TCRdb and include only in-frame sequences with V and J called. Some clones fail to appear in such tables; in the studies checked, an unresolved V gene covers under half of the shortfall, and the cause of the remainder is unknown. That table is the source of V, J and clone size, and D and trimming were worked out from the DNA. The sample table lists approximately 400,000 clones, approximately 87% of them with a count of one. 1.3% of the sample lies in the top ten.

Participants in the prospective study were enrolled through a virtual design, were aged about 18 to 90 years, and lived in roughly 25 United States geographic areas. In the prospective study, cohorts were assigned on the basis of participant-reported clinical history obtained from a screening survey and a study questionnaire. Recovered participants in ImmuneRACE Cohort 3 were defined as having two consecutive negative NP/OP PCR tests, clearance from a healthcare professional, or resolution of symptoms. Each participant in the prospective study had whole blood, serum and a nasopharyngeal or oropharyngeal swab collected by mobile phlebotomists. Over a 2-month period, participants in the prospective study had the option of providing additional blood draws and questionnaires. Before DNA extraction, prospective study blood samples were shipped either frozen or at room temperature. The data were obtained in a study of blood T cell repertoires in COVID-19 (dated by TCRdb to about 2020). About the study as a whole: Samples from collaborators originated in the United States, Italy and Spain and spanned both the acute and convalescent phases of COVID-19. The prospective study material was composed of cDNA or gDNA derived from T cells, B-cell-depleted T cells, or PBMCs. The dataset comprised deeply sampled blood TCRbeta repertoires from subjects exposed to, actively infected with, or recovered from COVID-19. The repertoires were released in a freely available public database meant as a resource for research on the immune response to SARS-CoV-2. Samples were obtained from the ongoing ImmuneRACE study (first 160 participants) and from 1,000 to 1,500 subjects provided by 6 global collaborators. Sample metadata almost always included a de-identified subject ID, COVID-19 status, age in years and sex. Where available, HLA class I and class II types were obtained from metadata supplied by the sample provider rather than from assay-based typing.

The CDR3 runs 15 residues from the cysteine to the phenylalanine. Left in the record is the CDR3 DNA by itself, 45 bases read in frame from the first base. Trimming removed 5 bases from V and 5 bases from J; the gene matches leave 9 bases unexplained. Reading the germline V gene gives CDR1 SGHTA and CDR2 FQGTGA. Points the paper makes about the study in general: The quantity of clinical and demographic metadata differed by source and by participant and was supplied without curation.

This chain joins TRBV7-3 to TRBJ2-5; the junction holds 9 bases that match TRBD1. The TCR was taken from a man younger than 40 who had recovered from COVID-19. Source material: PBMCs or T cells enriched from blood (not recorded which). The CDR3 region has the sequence CASSQGGQGMETQYF. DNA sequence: TGTGCCAGCAGCCAAGGGGGACAGGGAATGGAGACCCAGTACTTC.